The count of the clone carrying this T cell receptor (beta chain) is one. This sample is drawn from a study of blood T cell repertoires in COVID-19. Overall study context: Sources were T cells, B-cell-depleted T cells, or PBMCs; the material itself was cDNA or gDNA.

The V gene's germline CDR1 is LGHDT and CDR2 YNNKEL (reference sequence). There are 13 residues in the CDR3. V lost 4 bases, J lost 1 base, and 7 bases lay in between. Participants' reported clinical history set cohort assignment. Data came from immunoSEQ multiplex PCR; TCRdb stores just in-frame clones and leaves some out. The sample includes some 260,000 clones, roughly 89% of them seen just once. The genes are TRBV3-1 (or the pseudogene TRBV3-2) and TRBJ2-5, with D tentatively TRBD1 (5 bases). This TCR came from a man aged 35 to 55 who had recovered from COVID-19. Material for sequencing was PBMCs or T cells enriched from blood (not recorded which). The CDR3 reads CASSPDTQETQYF. The CDR3 bases are TGTGCCAGCAGCCCGGACACCCAAGAGACCCAGTACTTC.